The 30 T cell receptor beta chains in this list originate from one sample, sequenced in a study of T-cell memory formation after mild COVID-19. One entry per CDR3 protein results from TCRdb running MiXCR on the 5' RACE reads. The sample yields around 320,000 distinct CDR3 sequences, over 11% seen once. Sequencing used PBMCs or a T cell subset sorted from them (not recorded which). The receptors were gathered from a man aged 18-30 years who had mild COVID-19 (a few samples of this study predate the infection). Cell type and time point are not known.

This clonotype has more than one count but fewer than ten. The V and J genes are TRBV20-1 and TRBJ2-1; D ambiguous. V dropped 0 bases and J dropped 5 bases, with 14 bases sitting between them. The CDR3 spans 15 residues. Germline CDR1 reads DFQATT; CDR2 reads SNEGSKA (reference sequence). Here the CDR3 reads CSARDFSVGDNEQFF. For the CDR3, the DNA is TGCAGTGCTAGAGATTTTTCAGTGGGTGACAATGAGCAGTTCTTC.

The chain links TRBV29-1 to TRBJ2-5, with 7 bases identical to TRBD1. V shed 2 bases, J shed 3 bases, and the junction held 3 bases outside the gene matches. The CDR3 has 13 residues. Germline V CDR1 and CDR2: SQVTM, ANQGSEA. CDR3 residues: CSVEKGAEETQYF. The CDR3 bases are TGCAGCGTTGAAAAGGGGGCGGAAGAGACCCAGTACTTC.

This clonotype was seen repeatedly, ten times or more. The rearrangement uses TRBV9 and TRBJ2-3; D may be TRBD1 or TRBD2 (5 bases each). The germline gives CDR1 SGDLS, CDR2 YYNGEE. The V end lost 1 base, the J end lost 2 bases, and 11 bases lay between the germline ends. This CDR3 is built from 15 residues. The CDR3 sequence: CASSVSWGNTDTQYF. The CDR3 DNA reads as TGTGCCAGCAGCGTATCCTGGGGGAACACAGATACGCAGTATTTT.

This sequence joins TRBV18 and TRBJ1-5; unclear D gene. The CDR3 is 15 residues long. Germline V gene data show CDR1 as KGHSH and CDR2 as LQKENI. The V end was cut by 3 bases, the J end by 7 bases, with 16 bases between. For the CDR3, the DNA is TGTGCCAGCTCACCGGTGGCCGTGGAGGACCAGCCCCAGCATTTT. Residues: CASSPVAVEDQPQHF. Combining the CDR3 with reference TRBV18 and TRBJ1-5 gives the whole variable domain NAGVMQNPRHLVRRRGQEARLRCSPMKGHSHVYWYRQLPEEGLKFMVYLQKENIIDESGMPKERFSAEFPKEGPSILRIQQVVRGDSAAYFCASSPVAVEDQPQHFGDGTRLSIL.

Comments on this clonotype: This may stem from a read error, because a much larger clone lies one nucleotide away. The J gene is TRBJ2-1, the V gene TRBV5-1; D perhaps matches TRBD1 (7 bases). CDR1 and CDR2 from the germline V gene are SGHRS and YFSETQ. The CDR3 has 14 residues. The chain's CDR3 is CAISRQGDFNEQFF. CDR3 sequence (DNA): TGCGCCATCAGCAGGCAGGGGGACTTCAATGAGCAGTTCTTC.

This clonotype was seen a few times. V gene TRBV6-2 or TRBV6-3 combines with J gene TRBJ2-7; 8 bases align to TRBD2. There are 13 residues in the CDR3. V shed 4 bases and J 6 bases; nucleotides not matched to a gene: 5. Germline values: CDR1 MNHEY, CDR2 SVGEGT. DNA of the CDR3: TGTGCCAGCAGTTCCTCGGGGGGGAGCGAGCAGTACGTC. It yields the protein CASSSSGGSEQYV.

The rearrangement joins TRBV6-5 to TRBJ2-1, with D hard to call. The germline CDR1 and CDR2 sequences are MNHEY and SVGAGI. The CDR3 is 15 amino acids. Trimming stripped 6 bases from V and 3 bases from J, with 15 bases between. CDR3 in DNA: TGTGCCAGCAGACAGCTGTCGGAAGGCTACAATGAGCAGTTCTTC. It is translated as CASRQLSEGYNEQFF.

This clonotype has only a few counts. The gene calls are TRBV6-2 or TRBV6-3 and TRBJ2-5; D is unclear. The CDR3 loop spans 15 amino acids. Looked up from germline, CDR1 is MNHEY and CDR2 is SVGEGT. The germline V and J ends were trimmed by 4 bases and 5 bases, with 17 bases remaining between them. CDR3 in DNA: TGTGCCAGCAGTTTTGGCTATCATCTCGGGGAGACCCAGTACTTC. The encoded protein is CASSFGYHLGETQYF.

The chain couples TRBV6-1 to TRBJ2-5; TRBD1 is a possible D gene (5 bases). V lost 4 bases and J lost 5, with 14 bases in between. Germline CDR1 MNHNS, CDR2 SASEGT. The CDR3 has 14 amino acids. Written as DNA, the CDR3 is TGTGCCAGCAGTGGCAGGGCCGAGCTGGAGACCCAGTACTTC. Translation gives CASSGRAELETQYF.

In this sample, this clonotype turned up a few times. The chain carries TRBV5-6 and TRBJ2-1; D is undetermined. Germline loops: CDR1 SGHDT, CDR2 YYEEEE. The CDR3 covers 14 residues. Deletions cut 4 bases from V and 1 base from J, with 9 bases between. The CDR3 spells CASSRMGSYNEQFF. CDR3 in DNA: TGTGCCAGCAGCAGGATGGGGTCCTACAATGAGCAGTTCTTC. Full variable domain (missing parts from reference TRBV5-6 and TRBJ2-1): DAGVTQSPTHLIKTRGQQVTLRCSPKSGHDTVSWYQQALGQGPQFIFQYYEEEERQRGNFPDRFSGHQFPNYSSELNVNALLLGDSALYLCASSRMGSYNEQFFGPGTRLTVL.

This clonotype came up a few times. V is TRBV20-1 and J is TRBJ1-5, with D possibly TRBD1 on 5 matching bases. The V gene lost 3 bases and the J gene lost 4 bases, with 13 bases spanning the gap. CDR1 is DFQATT and CDR2 is SNEGSKA in the germline V gene (reference sequence). The CDR3 sequence is 14 residues long. The CDR3 sequence is CSASRSGSNQPQHF. The CDR3 DNA reads as TGCAGTGCTAGTCGGTCAGGGTCTAATCAGCCCCAGCATTTT.

This clonotype was seen only once. The rearrangement joins TRBV5-1 to TRBJ1-2; D might be TRBD1 (6 bases). The germline gives CDR1 SGHRS, CDR2 YFSETQ. V lost 4 bases, J lost 8 bases, and 21 bases lay in between. This CDR3 is 15 amino acids long. DNA of the CDR3: TGCGCCAGCAGCCCTATCGGGGGGCGCGATGAGGGCTACACCTTC. This encodes CASSPIGGRDEGYTF.

The chain joins TRBV7-9 to TRBJ2-4; tentative D call: TRBD1 (5 bases). In germline, CDR1 is SEHNR, CDR2 FQNEAQ (reference sequence). Trimming stripped 1 base from V and 5 bases from J, with 15 bases between. The CDR3 is 16 amino acids. CDR3 protein: CASSLGPTGTENIQYF. CDR3 DNA sequence: TGTGCCAGCAGCTTAGGCCCCACAGGTACCGAAAACATTCAGTACTTC. Together with reference TRBV7-9 and TRBJ2-4, the CDR3 gives the full variable domain: DTGVSQNPRHKITKRGQNVTFRCDPISEHNRLYWYRQTLGQGPEFLTYFQNEAQLEKSRLLSDRFSAERPKGSFSTLEIQRTEQGDSAMYLCASSLGPTGTENIQYFGAGTRLSVL.

The V gene is TRBV5-1, the J gene TRBJ2-7, with D perhaps assigned TRBD1 or TRBD2 (5 bases each). Germline CDR1 is SGHRS and CDR2 is YFSETQ. The CDR3 spans 14 residues. V shed 5 bases and J shed 4 bases, with 16 bases lying between them. CDR3 sequence (DNA): TGCGCCAGCAGGACTCCAGGGAGTAGTTACGAGCAGTACTTC. Its protein is CASRTPGSSYEQYF.

The rearrangement links TRBV7-9 to TRBJ1-3; possibly TRBD1 for D (5 bases). This CDR3 has 15 residues. Trimming took 4 bases from V and 4 from J, leaving 14 bases between them. The germline V gene has CDR1 SEHNR and CDR2 FQNEAQ (reference sequence). The CDR3 DNA follows: TGTGCCAGCAGCTATCCCGGGGGATCCGGAAACACCATATATTTT. It is translated as CASSYPGGSGNTIYF.

The J gene is TRBJ2-7, the V gene TRBV4-3, with 7 bases that match TRBD1. The CDR3 totals 15 residues. Germline V lookup: CDR1 LGHNA, CDR2 YSLEER. V dropped 2 bases and J dropped 1; count of bases not matched to a gene: 5. As DNA, the CDR3 is TGCGCCAGCAGCCAAAACCGGGACAGATCCTACGAGCAGTACTTC. This codes for CASSQNRDRSYEQYF.

The V gene is TRBV4-3, the J gene TRBJ1-1, with TRBD1 matching over 10 bases. Germline V gene data show CDR1 as LGHNA and CDR2 as YSLEER. Trimming took 6 bases from V and 8 from J; bases not matched to a gene: 9. The CDR3 consists of 14 residues. CDR3 DNA sequence: TGCGCCAGCAGACCCGGGGACAGGGGAGCCGAAGCTTTCTTT. This codes for CASRPGDRGAEAFF.

This sequence joins TRBV12-5 and TRBJ2-1, with 10 bases lining up with TRBD2. Per the germline V gene, CDR1 is LGHNT and CDR2 is FRNRAP. V was pared by 4 bases and J by 5 bases, with 2 bases of the junction left unmatched. The length of the CDR3 is 14 residues. The CDR3 is CASGYSGGHNEQFF. CDR3 coding DNA: TGTGCTAGTGGTTATAGCGGGGGGCACAATGAGCAGTTCTTC.

V usage is TRBV9 and J usage is TRBJ1-4; weak D call: TRBD1 (5 bases). CDR1 SGDLS and CDR2 YYNGEE come from the germline V gene. Trimming removed 0 bases at V and 7 bases at J, with 13 bases between. This CDR3 is 15 amino acids long. The chain's CDR3 is CASSVESGYGEKLFF. The CDR3 region has the DNA TGTGCCAGCAGCGTAGAGTCAGGGTACGGTGAAAAACTGTTTTTT.

The rearrangement links TRBV6-5 to TRBJ2-7; possibly TRBD1 or TRBD2 for D (5 bases each). Germline V gene sequence: CDR1 MNHEY, CDR2 SVGAGI. The CDR3 is made up of 14 amino acids. Trimming cost V 5 bases and J 6 bases, with 17 bases left between them. CDR3 protein: CASSLFIGAGEQYV. The CDR3 DNA reads TGTGCCAGCAGTCTCTTCATTGGGGCGGGCGAGCAGTACGTC.

This clonotype was counted only a few times. The rearrangement links TRBV2 to TRBJ2-7; D might be TRBD2 (5 bases). The germline V gene has CDR1 SNHLY and CDR2 FYNNEI. This CDR3 is built from 13 residues. V gave up 4 bases and J gave up 1 base, with 8 bases separating them. This chain's CDR3 is CASSGSGSYEQYF. The CDR3 region has the DNA TGTGCCAGCAGTGGCTCGGGGTCCTACGAGCAGTACTTC.

This clonotype has only a few counts. The chain carries TRBV4-3 and TRBJ2-3; D call uncertain. Trimming left V 1 base short and J 0 bases short, with 5 bases between. Germline V gene data show CDR1 as LGHNA and CDR2 as YSLEER. The CDR3 is 14 residues long. The CDR3 DNA reads TGCGCCAGCAGCCAAGGACGGAGCACAGATACGCAGTATTTT. It is translated as CASSQGRSTDTQYF.

This clonotype has just a few counts. The rearrangement uses TRBV11-1 and TRBJ2-2; maybe TRBD1 (6 bases). From germline, CDR1 is SGHAT and CDR2 FQDESV (reference sequence). Trimming removed 5 bases at V and 3 bases at J, with 13 bases between. The CDR3 length is 15 residues. In DNA, the CDR3 is TGTGCCAGCAGCCCAACAGAGGGGGACACCGGGGAGCTGTTTTTT. It specifies CASSPTEGDTGELFF.

This chain uses TRBV11-2 with TRBJ2-1, with D possibly matching TRBD1 (5 bases). CDR3 length: 16 residues. V lost 2 bases and J 0 bases, leaving 11 bases between the germline ends. Germline-derived CDR1 and CDR2 are SGHAT and FQNNGV. The DNA of the CDR3 is TGTGCCAGCAGCTTACAGGACACTCACTCCTACAATGAGCAGTTCTTC. Protein product: CASSLQDTHSYNEQFF.

The chain links TRBV20-1 to TRBJ1-1; D not resolved. Per germline, CDR1 DFQATT and CDR2 SNEGSKA (reference sequence). CDR3 length equals 14 residues. Trimming removed 4 bases from V and 4 bases from J, with 16 bases in between. As DNA, the CDR3 is TGCAGTGCTAAACCTCCAATCTCGGGCACTGAAGCTTTCTTT. It encodes CSAKPPISGTEAFF.

This clonotype was found a few times. V usage is TRBV6-2 or TRBV6-3 and J usage is TRBJ2-7, with D tentatively TRBD1 (5 bases). Germline V gene sequence: CDR1 MNHEY, CDR2 SVGEGT. V dropped 0 bases and J dropped 2 bases, with 11 bases sitting between them. This CDR3 region has 15 residues. The CDR3 DNA is TGTGCCAGCAGTTACTCCAGGGTTGTGACCTACGAGCAGTACTTC. This sequence encodes CASSYSRVVTYEQYF.

This clonotype showed up just a few times. The chain joins TRBV6-6 to TRBJ2-3; maybe TRBD1 (6 bases). CDR3 length: 13 residues. The germline CDR1 and CDR2 sequences are MNHNY and SVGAGI (reference sequence). V was trimmed by 6 bases and J by 6 bases, leaving 13 bases between them. CDR3 coding DNA: TGTGCCAGCAGCGGGCAGGGGCCTGATACGCAGTATTTT. Protein sequence: CASSGQGPDTQYF.

This rearrangement joins TRBV5-1 to TRBJ1-4; perhaps TRBD1 as D (6 bases). V was pared by 5 bases and J by 6 bases, with 17 bases between. Germline V gene lookup returns CDR1 SGHRS and CDR2 YFSETQ. This CDR3 spans 15 amino acids. The CDR3 DNA reads as TGCGCCAGCAGGCTGCGAGGGGGGCGTTATGAAAAACTGTTTTTT. Translation gives CASRLRGGRYEKLFF.

CDR3 nucleotides: TGTGCCAGCAGCCAAGGTTGGGGGGGGCGCACAGATACGCAGTATTTT. Protein product: CASSQGWGGRTDTQYF. This sequence joins TRBV14 and TRBJ2-3; tentative D call: TRBD2 (7 bases). The CDR3 extends over 16 amino acids. V shed 1 base and J shed 1 base, with 12 bases lying between them. CDR1 is SGHDN, CDR2 FVKESK, per germline.

In this sample, this clonotype turned up a few times. J is TRBJ1-2 and V is TRBV6-5; 8 bases agree with TRBD1. From germline, CDR1 is MNHEY and CDR2 SVGAGI. The CDR3 extends over 12 amino acids. V lost 6 bases, J lost 8 bases, and 5 bases stayed unmatched. CDR3 coding DNA: TGTGCCAGCAGGGGACAGGCGGGGGGCTACACCTTC. Protein: CASRGQAGGYTF.